These 32 T cell receptor beta chains share one sample of origin, sequenced in a study of blood T cell repertoires in COVID-19. Assay: immunoSEQ multiplex PCR; the TCRdb copy retains only in-frame clones and omits some. The sample has about 370,000 clones; roughly 86% are singletons. Sequencing used peripheral blood. These receptors came from a woman under 40 with COVID-19, enrolled during active disease.

The V and J genes are TRBV15 and TRBJ1-5; D is undetermined. Germline-derived CDR1 and CDR2 are LNHNV and YYDKDF (reference sequence). The CDR3 runs to 15 residues. V lost 5 bases and J 2 bases, leaving 13 bases between the germline ends. The CDR3 reads CATSRGEGGNQPQHF. The CDR3 nucleotides read TGTGCCACCAGCCGTGGGGAGGGAGGCAATCAGCCCCAGCATTTT.

The chain joins TRBV5-1 to TRBJ1-3, with TRBD1 matching 8 bases. Germline CDR1 is SGHRS and CDR2 is YFSETQ. V gave up 1 base and J gave up 3 bases; unmatched junction bases: 3. The CDR3 covers 15 residues. This chain's CDR3 is CASSLTGGDGNTIYF. For the CDR3, the DNA is TGCGCCAGCAGCTTGACAGGGGGAGATGGAAACACCATATATTTT.

The chain joins TRBV11-3 to TRBJ1-3; unclear D gene. CDR3 length equals 12 residues. Germline assignment: CDR1 SGHNT and CDR2 YENEEA. Trimming cost V 4 bases and J 8 bases, with 9 bases left between them. The CDR3 is CASSSEADTIYF. CDR3 bases: TGTGCCAGCAGCTCGGAGGCGGACACCATATATTTT.

The rearrangement joins TRBV7-2 to TRBJ2-3; 9 nucleotides align to TRBD2. The germline V gene encodes CDR1 SGHTA and CDR2 FQGNSA. V was pared by 4 bases and J by 1 base, with 3 bases of the junction left unmatched. This CDR3 is 15 amino acids long. The CDR3 loop is CASSYRLAGTDTQYF. The CDR3 DNA reads TGTGCCAGCAGCTATCGACTAGCGGGCACAGATACGCAGTATTTT.

The CDR3 DNA follows: TGTGCCAGCAGCTCAGGACTAGCGGGAGGGACCGGGGAGCTGTTTTTT. This codes for CASSSGLAGGTGELFF. The genes are TRBV13 and TRBJ2-2; 15 bases are shared with TRBD2. The junction had 2 bases not matched to a gene; V was cut back by 4 bases and J by 5 bases. The CDR3 has 16 residues. Per the germline V gene, CDR1 is PRHDT and CDR2 is FYEKMQ (reference sequence).

The J gene is TRBJ2-7, the V gene TRBV6-6, with 8 bases fitting TRBD1. This CDR3 contains 14 residues. J lost 4 bases, V lost 4 bases, and 6 bases had no gene match. In germline, CDR1 is MNHNY, CDR2 SVGAGI (reference sequence). CDR3 loop: CASSLTGQGYEQYF. In DNA form, the CDR3 reads TGTGCCAGCAGTTTAACAGGACAGGGATACGAGCAGTACTTC.

This chain connects TRBV28 to TRBJ1-5; D perhaps matches TRBD1 (6 bases). The CDR3 covers 14 residues. V lost 5 bases and J 8 bases, leaving 16 bases between the germline ends. Germline-derived CDR1 and CDR2 are MDHEN and SYDVKM. CDR3 amino acids: CASSIRGTHKPQHF. CDR3 bases: TGTGCCAGCAGTATCAGGGGAACTCATAAGCCCCAGCATTTT. Using reference TRBV28 and TRBJ1-5 for the parts outside the CDR3, the full variable domain is DVKVTQSSRYLVKRTGEKVFLECVQDMDHENMFWYRQDPGLGLRLIYFSYDVKMKEKGDIPEGYSVSREKKERFSLILESASTNQTSMYLCASSIRGTHKPQHFGDGTRLSIL.

The chain employs TRBV19 and TRBJ1-3; D is ambiguous. The CDR3 is 15 amino acids. Germline-derived CDR1 and CDR2 are LNHDA and SQIVND (reference sequence). The V end was cut by 6 bases, the J end by 2 bases, with 14 bases between. CDR3 nucleotide sequence: TGTGCCAGTAGCCTTCGGTCGCTTACTGGAAACACCATATATTTT. It yields the protein CASSLRSLTGNTIYF. The full variable domain, in which reference TRBV19 and TRBJ1-3 provide the parts outside the CDR3, is DGGITQSPKYLFRKEGQNVTLSCEQNLNHDAMYWYRQDPGQGLRLIYYSQIVNDFQKGDIAEGYSVSREKKESFPLTVTSAQKNPTAFYLCASSLRSLTGNTIYFGEGSWLTVV.

This chain uses TRBV7-8 with TRBJ2-4, with D possibly being TRBD1 (5 bases). Per the germline V gene, CDR1 is SGHVS and CDR2 is FQNEAQ. This CDR3 is built from 15 residues. Trimming took 1 base from V and 0 from J, leaving 7 bases between them. The CDR3 loop is CASSLGQLAKNIQYF. The CDR3, as DNA: TGTGCCAGCAGCTTAGGACAGCTAGCCAAAAACATTCAGTACTTC.

The chain couples TRBV27 to TRBJ2-7, with 8 bases aligning to TRBD1. CDR3 length: 14 amino acids. Germline CDR1 reads MNHEY; CDR2 reads SMNVEV (reference sequence). The ends lost 6 bases at V and 0 bases at J; junction bases unmatched: 4. CDR3 loop: CASSPTGDSYEQYF. CDR3 in DNA: TGTGCCAGCAGCCCGACAGGGGACTCCTACGAGCAGTACTTC.

The chain is built from TRBV7-9 and TRBJ1-1; weak D call: TRBD1 (6 bases). This CDR3 contains 13 residues. The ends were cut back, 4 bases at V and 5 bases at J, with 11 bases in the middle. Germline assignment: CDR1 SEHNR and CDR2 FQNEAQ (reference sequence). The CDR3 sequence: CASSSEGGTEAFF. Written as DNA, the CDR3 is TGTGCCAGCAGCTCCGAGGGGGGGACTGAAGCTTTCTTT.

The chain couples TRBV7-2 to TRBJ1-1; 8 bases map to TRBD1. The V gene's germline CDR1 is SGHTA and CDR2 FQGNSA. This CDR3 contains 14 residues. V lost 5 bases to trimming and J lost 5 bases; unmatched junction nucleotides: 7. In DNA, the CDR3 is TGTGCCAGCAGCGGGCGGACAGGGTGGACTGAAGCTTTCTTT. It specifies CASSGRTGWTEAFF.

This clone has a count of ten or more. The chain is built from TRBV19 and TRBJ1-5, with D possibly being TRBD1 (5 bases). This CDR3 contains 15 residues. From germline, CDR1 is LNHDA and CDR2 SQIVND (reference sequence). V lost 5 bases, J lost 11 bases, and 22 bases lay in between. This CDR3 is CASSFETVWGGSQHF. CDR3 DNA sequence: TGTGCCAGTAGTTTCGAAACAGTCTGGGGGGGGTCCCAGCATTTT. Combining the CDR3 with reference TRBV19 and TRBJ1-5 gives the whole variable domain DGGITQSPKYLFRKEGQNVTLSCEQNLNHDAMYWYRQDPGQGLRLIYYSQIVNDFQKGDIAEGYSVSREKKESFPLTVTSAQKNPTAFYLCASSFETVWGGSQHFGDGTRLSIL.

The chain employs TRBV7-9 and TRBJ1-1; maybe TRBD1 (6 bases). Germline V gives CDR1 SEHNR, CDR2 FQNEAQ (reference sequence). The CDR3 runs to 13 residues. The V and J ends lost 11 bases and 1 base respectively, with 14 bases between them. CDR3 sequence reads: CAGAAGANTEAFF. The CDR3 region has the DNA TGTGCCGGGGCGGCGGGGGCGAACACTGAAGCTTTCTTT.

With regard to this clone: An end of the junction differs from the germline gene, which may be a read error. The DNA for the CDR3 is TGTGCCAGCAGTGAGATGGACAGGGGCGCCTTC. It is translated as CASSEMDRGAF. The chain joins TRBV6-1 to TRBJ1-2; 9 nucleotides match TRBD1. This CDR3 has 11 residues. The germline CDR1 and CDR2 sequences are MNHNS and SASEGT.

This chain connects TRBV5-1 to TRBJ2-7, with 9 bases aligning to TRBD1. The CDR3 has 16 residues. Germline assignment: CDR1 SGHRS and CDR2 YFSETQ. After removal of 2 bases from V and 5 bases from J, the junction contained 11 bases not matched to a gene. CDR3 DNA sequence: TGCGCCAGCAGCTTATACCCGGGACAGGGTTACGACGAGCAGTACTTC. This gives the protein CASSLYPGQGYDEQYF.

This clone appeared a single time. The chain links TRBV11-3 to TRBJ1-1; unclear D gene. The V and J ends lost 5 bases and 3 bases respectively, with 16 bases between them. CDR3 length: 15 amino acids. CDR1 and CDR2 (germline): SGHNT, YENEEA. CDR3 nucleotides: TGTGCCAGCAGCCCAACACCGGCGGCAGACACTGAAGCTTTCTTT. It yields the protein CASSPTPAADTEAFF.

The CDR3 reads CASSLTGGNYNEQFF. CDR3 bases: TGCGCCAGCAGCCTAACAGGGGGAAACTACAATGAGCAGTTCTTC. The chain combines TRBV5-1 with TRBJ2-1; TRBD1 matches at 8 bases. The CDR3 spans 15 residues. From germline, CDR1 is SGHRS and CDR2 YFSETQ. V shed 4 bases and J 3 bases; nucleotides not matched to a gene: 6.

This sequence joins TRBV18 and TRBJ2-3; tentatively, D is TRBD2 (6 bases). CDR3 length: 16 amino acids. Trimming left V 1 base short and J 4 bases short, with 15 bases between. From germline, CDR1 is KGHSH and CDR2 LQKENI. In DNA, the CDR3 is TGTGCCAGCTCACCACGACGGGGAGGAGGGGCAGATACGCAGTATTTT. Translation gives CASSPRRGGGADTQYF.

The chain recombines TRBV19 with TRBJ2-7, with 8 bases identical to TRBD2. Trimming at V came to 5 bases and at J to 3 bases, leaving 3 bases not matched to a gene. CDR1 is LNHDA, CDR2 SQIVND, per germline (reference sequence). The CDR3 runs 13 residues. The CDR3 DNA is TGTGCCAGTAGTTTTAGCGGGAACTACGAGCAGTACTTC. As protein: CASSFSGNYEQYF.

The genes are TRBV30 and TRBJ1-2; D remains ambiguous. The CDR3 runs to 12 residues. Germline values: CDR1 GTSNPN, CDR2 SVGIG (reference sequence). Trimming took off 1 base at V and 8 bases at J, with 11 bases between the two ends. The CDR3 nucleotides read TGTGCCTGGAGTGCCTCTACTGCCGGCTACACCTTC. Its translation: CAWSASTAGYTF.

The genes are TRBV21-1 and TRBJ2-7; the DNA was not used to check the table's D call, TRBD1. TRBV21-1 is a listed pseudogene. The CDR3 totals 15 residues. The CDR3 protein is CASRVMRQQPYEQYF. The CDR3, as DNA: TGTGCCAGCAGGGTCATGAGACAGCAACCCTACGAGCAGTACTTC.

The rearrangement uses TRBV29-1 and TRBJ2-5; the match to TRBD1 covers 7 bases. Losses at the gene ends were 5 bases for V and 2 bases for J; bases not matched to a gene: 5. The CDR3 loop spans 13 amino acids. Per germline, CDR1 SQVTM and CDR2 ANQGSEA. This CDR3 reads CSVQRDSQETQYF. The CDR3 bases are TGCAGCGTTCAAAGGGACAGTCAAGAGACCCAGTACTTC.

The chain is built from TRBV28 and TRBJ2-3; D gene unclear. Per germline, CDR1 MDHEN and CDR2 SYDVKM. V was pared by 4 bases and J by 8 bases, with 4 bases between. The CDR3 spans 10 residues. Here the CDR3 DNA reads TGTGCCAGCAGTTCCCTTACGCAGTATTTT. As protein: CASSSLTQYF.

This chain uses TRBV25-1 with TRBJ2-1; 11 positions match TRBD2. CDR1 is MGHDK and CDR2 is SYGVNS in the germline V gene. V lost 4 bases, J lost 5 bases, and 4 bases stayed unmatched. This CDR3 comprises 15 residues. CDR3 bases: TGTGCCAGCAGTGCACTAGCGGGAGTTGACAATGAGCAGTTCTTC. It codes for CASSALAGVDNEQFF.

The genes are TRBV15 and TRBJ2-7, with D tentatively TRBD2 (5 bases). In germline, CDR1 is LNHNV, CDR2 YYDKDF (reference sequence). V was trimmed by 8 bases and J by 0 bases, leaving 20 bases between them. The CDR3 runs to 16 residues. CDR3 DNA sequence: TGTGCCACCGGCAATACTACCCGAGACTACTCCTACGAGCAGTACTTC. Its translation is CATGNTTRDYSYEQYF.

This clone was seen only once. The chain carries TRBV5-1 and TRBJ1-4; 8 bases match TRBD1. J gave up 8 bases and V 3 bases, and 6 bases lay outside the gene matches. The CDR3 has 14 amino acids. The germline CDR1 and CDR2 sequences are SGHRS and YFSETQ. CDR3 nucleotide sequence: TGCGCCAGCAGCTCAGGACAGGGTAGAGAAAAACTGTTTTTT. It is translated as CASSSGQGREKLFF.

The chain employs TRBV6-5 and TRBJ2-3; the match to TRBD2 covers 10 bases. V trimming: 4 bases; J trimming: 3 bases; junction bases outside the gene matches: 1. The CDR3 is 14 residues long. Per germline, CDR1 MNHEY and CDR2 SVGAGI. As DNA, the CDR3 is TGTGCCAGCAGTTTAGCGGGAGGAACAGATACGCAGTATTTT. Protein product: CASSLAGGTDTQYF.

This chain connects TRBV5-8 to TRBJ1-5; TRBD1 is a possible D gene (5 bases). The CDR3 length is 17 residues. Trimming took 4 bases from V and 1 from J, leaving 18 bases between them. Per germline, CDR1 SGHTS and CDR2 YDEGEE. The CDR3 here is CASSGGMLWGSNQPQHF. The CDR3 DNA follows: TGTGCCAGCAGCGGGGGGATGTTATGGGGAAGCAATCAGCCCCAGCATTTT. Together with reference TRBV5-8 and TRBJ1-5, the CDR3 gives the full variable domain: EAGVTQSPTHLIKTRGQQATLRCSPISGHTSVYWYQQALGLGLQFLLWYDEGEERNRGNFPPRFSGRQFPNYSSELNVNALELEDSALYLCASSGGMLWGSNQPQHFGDGTRLSIL.

The chain recombines TRBV4-1 with TRBJ1-2; no reliable D call. V shed 3 bases and J shed 4 bases, with 9 bases lying between them. The germline V gene encodes CDR1 MGHRA and CDR2 YSYEKL. CDR3 size: 13 residues. CDR3 in DNA: TGCGCCAGCAGCCATTCCACCGGCTATGGCTACACCTTC. The encoded protein is CASSHSTGYGYTF.

J is TRBJ2-3 and V is TRBV11-2; possibly TRBD1 for D (7 bases). Trimming shortened V by 1 base and J by 4 bases, and 12 bases separated the two germline ends. This CDR3 is 15 amino acids long. Germline V gene data show CDR1 as SGHAT and CDR2 as FQNNGV. The CDR3 reads CASSLVAGGSDTQYF. DNA for the CDR3: TGTGCCAGCAGCTTAGTGGCAGGGGGGTCAGATACGCAGTATTTT.

V and J are TRBV7-6 and TRBJ1-4; a weak D match, TRBD1 (5 bases). V was cut by 5 bases and J by 2 bases, with 12 bases left in between. This CDR3 has 15 amino acids. The germline gives CDR1 SGHVS, CDR2 FNYEAQ. The CDR3 DNA sequence: TGTGCCAGCAGCCCCCGGACAAGGACTAATGAAAAACTGTTTTTT. As protein: CASSPRTRTNEKLFF.